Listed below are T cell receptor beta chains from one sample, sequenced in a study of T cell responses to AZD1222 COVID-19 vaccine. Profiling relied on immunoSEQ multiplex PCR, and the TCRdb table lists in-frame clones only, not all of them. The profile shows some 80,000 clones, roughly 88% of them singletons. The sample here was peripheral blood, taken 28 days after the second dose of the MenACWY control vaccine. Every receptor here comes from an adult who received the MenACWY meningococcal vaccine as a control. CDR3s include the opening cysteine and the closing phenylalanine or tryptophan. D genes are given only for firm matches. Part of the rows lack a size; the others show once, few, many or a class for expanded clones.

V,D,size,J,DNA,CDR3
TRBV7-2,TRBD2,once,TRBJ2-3,TGTGCCAGCAGACCAGGACTAGCGCCGTACACAGATACGCAGTATTTT,CASRPGLAPYTDTQYF
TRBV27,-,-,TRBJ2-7,TGTGCCAGCAGTCGGGACGGGGGCTATCGTTACGAGCAGTACTTC,CASSRDGGYRYEQYF
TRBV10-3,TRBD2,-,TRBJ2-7,TGTGCCATCAGTGTGGGTTCTACTAGCGGGGCCTCCTACGAGCAGTACTTC,CAISVGSTSGASYEQYF
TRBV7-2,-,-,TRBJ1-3,TGTGCCAGCAGCTTAGACCTCGGCTCTGGAAACACCATATATTTT,CASSLDLGSGNTIYF
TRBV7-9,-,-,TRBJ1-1,TGTGCCAGCAGCAAGGGGGGGCGAATCACTGAAGCTTTCTTT,CASSKGGRITEAFF
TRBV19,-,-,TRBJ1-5,TGTGCCAGTAGTATAGTGGGGGATACGGGCAATCAGCCCCAGCATTTT,CASSIVGDTGNQPQHF
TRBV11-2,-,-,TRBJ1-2,TGTGCCAGCAGCTTAGATTCGAGTATCTACTATGGCTACACCTTC,CASSLDSSIYYGYTF
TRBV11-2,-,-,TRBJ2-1,TGTGCCAGCAGCTTAGGTCCGGCGAGCAATGAGCAGTTCTTC,CASSLGPASNEQFF
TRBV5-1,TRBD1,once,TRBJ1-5,TGCGCCAGCAGCTTGGGGACAGGGTATGGTCAGCCCCAGCATTTT,CASSLGTGYGQPQHF
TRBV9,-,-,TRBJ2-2,TGTGCCAGCAGCGTAGCAGCCGGCCGGGAGCTGTTTTTT,CASSVAAGRELFF
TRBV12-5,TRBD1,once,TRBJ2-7,TGTGCTAGTGGCTGGGACAGGGGGCTTACGGGGTACGAGCAGTACTTC,CASGWDRGLTGYEQYF
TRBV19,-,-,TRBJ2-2,TGTGCCAGTAGTATAGGAGACTCCAACACCGGGGAGCTGTTTTTT,CASSIGDSNTGELFF
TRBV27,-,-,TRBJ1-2,TGTGCCAGCAGTCTAGTGAACCCAGGGTCTAACTATGGCTACACCTTC,CASSLVNPGSNYGYTF
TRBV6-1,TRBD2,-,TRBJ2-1,TGTGCCAGCAGTGAACGCGGGGGGCAGCACAATGAGCAGTTCTTC,CASSERGGQHNEQFF
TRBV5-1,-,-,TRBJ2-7,TGCGCCAGCAGCTTGGTTGTAGGGTTCGGCGAGCAGTACTTC,CASSLVVGFGEQYF
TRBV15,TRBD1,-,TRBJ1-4,TGTGCCACCAGCAGGACAGGGTATGAAAAACTGTTTTTT,CATSRTGYEKLFF
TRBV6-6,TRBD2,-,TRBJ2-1,TGTGCCAGCAGTTCAAGCGGGGGCTATTCCGGCAATGAGCAGTTCTTC,CASSSSGGYSGNEQFF
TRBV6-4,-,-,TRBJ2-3,TGTGCCAGCAGCGCGGACAGGAGGGGAGATACGCAGTATTTT,CASSADRRGDTQYF
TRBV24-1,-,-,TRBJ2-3,TGTGCCACCAGTACAGGGCGCACAGATACGCAGTATTTT,CATSTGRTDTQYF
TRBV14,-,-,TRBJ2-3,TGTGCCAGCAGCCAAGACAGGTGGAGCACAGATACGCAGTATTTT,CASSQDRWSTDTQYF
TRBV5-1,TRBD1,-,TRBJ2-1,TGCGCCAGCAGCTTGGTAGGACAGGGCTCCTACAATGAGCAGTTCTTC,CASSLVGQGSYNEQFF
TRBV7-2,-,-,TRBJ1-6,TGTGCCAGCAGCCCTGGGAGCTCCTATAATTCACCCCTCCACTTT,CASSPGSSYNSPLHF
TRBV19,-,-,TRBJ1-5,TGTGCCAGTAGGGAGCCAGGAGATCAGCCCCAGCATTTT,CASREPGDQPQHF
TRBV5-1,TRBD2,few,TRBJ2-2,TGCGCCAGCAGCAAGGGACTAGATGTCGGGGAGCTGTTTTTT,CASSKGLDVGELFF
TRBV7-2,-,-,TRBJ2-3,TGTGCCAGCAGCTGGAGGGACAGTACAGATACGCAGTATTTT,CASSWRDSTDTQYF
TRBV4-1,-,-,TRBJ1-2,TGCGCCAGCAGCCAGGAGGTAGGGACTAACTATGGCTACACCTTC,CASSQEVGTNYGYTF
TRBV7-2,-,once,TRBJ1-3,TGTGCCAGCAGCCCCTGGGACGGTGTCTCTGGAAACACCATATATTTT,CASSPWDGVSGNTIYF
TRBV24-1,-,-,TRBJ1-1,TGTGCCACCCTAAATCGATTAGCTTTCTTT,CATLNRLAFF
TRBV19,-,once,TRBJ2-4,TGTGCCAGTAGTATAGGATCAGGATTAAAAAACATTCAGTACTTC,CASSIGSGLKNIQYF
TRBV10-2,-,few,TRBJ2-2,TGCGCCAGCAGTGAGTCGGGGGGCGACACCGGGGAGCTGTTTTTT,CASSESGGDTGELFF
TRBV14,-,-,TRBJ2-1,TGTGCCAGCAGCCAGCCGGGACGGAGAGACGCTGAGCAGTTCTTC,CASSQPGRRDAEQFF
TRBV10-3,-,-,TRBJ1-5,TGTGCCATCACCCTAAATCAGCCCCAGCATTTT,CAITLNQPQHF
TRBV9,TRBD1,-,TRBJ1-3,TGTGCCAGCAGCGGGCCGGGACAGGGGTCTGGAAACACCATATATTTT,CASSGPGQGSGNTIYF
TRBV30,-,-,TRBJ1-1,TGTGCCTGGACTCTCGGTGGGGGGACTGAAGCTTTCTTT,CAWTLGGGTEAFF
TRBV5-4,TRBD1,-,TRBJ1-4,TGTGCCAGCAGCCCGGGGACAGGTGTTGCAAAACTGTTTTTT,CASSPGTGVAKLFF
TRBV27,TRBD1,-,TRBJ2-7,TGTGCCAGCAGTATACGGGACAGTAGCTACGAGCAGTACTTC,CASSIRDSSYEQYF